This TCR beta chain was found in a study of CD8 T cells in ankylosing spondylitis. Study-level results: Seemingly distinctive of ankylosing spondylitis blood was a TCR beta motif formed by eight highly homologous variants.

This clonotype appeared many times. Antigen: not known. Trimming at V came to 3 bases and at J to 2 bases, leaving 12 bases not matched to a gene. The CDR3 length is 19 residues. Per the germline V gene, CDR1 is SGHRS and CDR2 is YFSETQ. TCRdb fed the 5' RACE reads into MiXCR, producing one record per CDR3 protein. The table includes around 440,000 distinct CDR3 sequences, more than 15% detected once. The gene calls are TRBV5-1 and TRBJ2-1; TRBD2 agrees at 12 bases. The source is a male donor with ankylosing spondylitis. What was sequenced was blood, either unsorted or a sorted T cell fraction (not recorded which). The CDR3 protein is CASSSPGTSGWGTYNEQFF. CDR3 coding DNA: TGCGCCAGCAGCTCCCCCGGGACTAGCGGGTGGGGTACCTACAATGAGCAGTTCTTC.